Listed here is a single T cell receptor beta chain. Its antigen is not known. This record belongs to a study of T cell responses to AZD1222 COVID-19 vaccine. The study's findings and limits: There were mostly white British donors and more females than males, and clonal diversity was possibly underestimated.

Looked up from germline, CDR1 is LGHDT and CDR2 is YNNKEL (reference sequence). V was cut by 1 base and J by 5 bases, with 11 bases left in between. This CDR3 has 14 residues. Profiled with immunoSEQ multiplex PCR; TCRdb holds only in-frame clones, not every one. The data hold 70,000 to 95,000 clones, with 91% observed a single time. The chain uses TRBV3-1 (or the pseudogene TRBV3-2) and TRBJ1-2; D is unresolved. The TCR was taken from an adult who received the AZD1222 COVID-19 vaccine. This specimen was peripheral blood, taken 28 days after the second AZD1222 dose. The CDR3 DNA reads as TGTGCCAGCAGCCAAGGTATAGTCCAGTATGGCTACACCTTC. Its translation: CASSQGIVQYGYTF.